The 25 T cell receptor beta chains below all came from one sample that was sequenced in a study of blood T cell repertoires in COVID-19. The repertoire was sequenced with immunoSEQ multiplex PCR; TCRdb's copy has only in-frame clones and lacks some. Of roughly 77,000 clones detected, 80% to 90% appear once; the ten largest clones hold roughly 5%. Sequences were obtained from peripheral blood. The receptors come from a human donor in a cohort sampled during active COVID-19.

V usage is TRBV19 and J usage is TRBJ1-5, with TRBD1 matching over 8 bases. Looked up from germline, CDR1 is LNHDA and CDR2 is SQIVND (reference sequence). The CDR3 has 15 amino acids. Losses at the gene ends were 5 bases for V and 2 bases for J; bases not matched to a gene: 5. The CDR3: CASSYQTGGNQPQHF. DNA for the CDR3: TGTGCCAGTAGTTACCAGACAGGGGGCAATCAGCCCCAGCATTTT.

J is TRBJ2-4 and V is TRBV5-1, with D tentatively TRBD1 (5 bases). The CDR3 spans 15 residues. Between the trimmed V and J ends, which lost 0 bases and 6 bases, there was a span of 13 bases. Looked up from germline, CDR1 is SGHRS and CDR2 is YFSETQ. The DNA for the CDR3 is TGCGCCAGCAGCTTGGAGGCAGGGTTAGGAAACATTCAGTACTTC. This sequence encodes CASSLEAGLGNIQYF.

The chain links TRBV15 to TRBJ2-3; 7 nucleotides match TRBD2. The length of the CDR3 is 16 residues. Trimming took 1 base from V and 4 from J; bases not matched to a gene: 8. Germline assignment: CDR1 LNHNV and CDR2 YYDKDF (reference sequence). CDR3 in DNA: TGTGCCACCAGCAGAGTGCGGGGGAGGTCTCCAGATACGCAGTATTTT. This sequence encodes CATSRVRGRSPDTQYF.

As DNA, the CDR3 is TGTGCCAGCAGCCAAGAGGGGCTCGGGGCCAACGTCCTGACTTTC. Its protein is CASSQEGLGANVLTF. This chain connects TRBV3-1 (or the pseudogene TRBV3-2) to TRBJ2-6, with D possibly matching TRBD1 (5 bases). In germline, CDR1 is LGHDT, CDR2 YNNKEL (reference sequence). The germline V and J ends were trimmed by 0 bases and 4 bases, with 7 bases remaining between them. CDR3 length equals 15 residues.

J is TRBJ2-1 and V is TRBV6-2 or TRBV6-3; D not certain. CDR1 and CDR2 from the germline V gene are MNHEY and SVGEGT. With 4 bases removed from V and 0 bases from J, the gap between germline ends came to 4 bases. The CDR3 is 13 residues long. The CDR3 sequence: CASSLSSYNEQFF. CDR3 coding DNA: TGTGCCAGCAGTTTGAGCTCCTACAATGAGCAGTTCTTC.

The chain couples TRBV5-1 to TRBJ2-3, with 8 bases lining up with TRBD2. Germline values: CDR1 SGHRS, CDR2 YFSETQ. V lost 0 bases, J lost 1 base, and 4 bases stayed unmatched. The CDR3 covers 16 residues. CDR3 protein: CASSLGASGRTDTQYF. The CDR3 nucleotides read TGCGCCAGCAGCTTGGGGGCTAGCGGGCGCACAGATACGCAGTATTTT.

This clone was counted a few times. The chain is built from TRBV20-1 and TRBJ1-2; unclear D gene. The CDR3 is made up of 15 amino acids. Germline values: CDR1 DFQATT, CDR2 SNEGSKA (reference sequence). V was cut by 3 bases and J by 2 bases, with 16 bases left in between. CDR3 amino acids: CSASLSAAANYGYTF. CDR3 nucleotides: TGCAGTGCTAGTCTCTCGGCAGCGGCAAACTATGGCTACACCTTC.

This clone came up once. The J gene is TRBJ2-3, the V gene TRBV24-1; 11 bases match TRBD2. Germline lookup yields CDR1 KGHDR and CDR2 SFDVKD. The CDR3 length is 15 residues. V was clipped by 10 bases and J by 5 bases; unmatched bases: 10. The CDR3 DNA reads TGTGCCACTTCGACTAGCGGGACGGGCCAAGATACGCAGTATTTT. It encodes CATSTSGTGQDTQYF.

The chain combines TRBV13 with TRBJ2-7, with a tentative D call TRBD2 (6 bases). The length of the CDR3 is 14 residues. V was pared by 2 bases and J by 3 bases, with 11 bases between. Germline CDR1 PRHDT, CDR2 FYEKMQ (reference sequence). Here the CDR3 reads CASSLPRGNYEQYF. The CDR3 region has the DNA TGTGCCAGCAGCTTACCCCGGGGGAACTACGAGCAGTACTTC.

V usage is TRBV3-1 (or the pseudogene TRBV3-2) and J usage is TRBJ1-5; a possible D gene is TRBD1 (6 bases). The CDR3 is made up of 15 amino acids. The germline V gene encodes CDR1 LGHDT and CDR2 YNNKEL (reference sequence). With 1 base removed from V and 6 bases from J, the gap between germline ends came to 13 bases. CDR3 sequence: CASSQGTEAAQPQHF. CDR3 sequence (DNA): TGTGCCAGCAGCCAAGGGACAGAGGCGGCTCAGCCCCAGCATTTT.

The CDR3 loop is CASAGDRSNNEQFF. CDR3 bases: TGTGCCAGCGCCGGGGACAGGAGTAACAATGAGCAGTTCTTC. J is TRBJ2-1 and V is TRBV6-5, with TRBD1 matching 8 bases. This CDR3 has 14 amino acids. Unmatched junction bases numbered 8, after V lost 8 bases and J lost 5 bases. Germline V lookup: CDR1 MNHEY, CDR2 SVGAGI.

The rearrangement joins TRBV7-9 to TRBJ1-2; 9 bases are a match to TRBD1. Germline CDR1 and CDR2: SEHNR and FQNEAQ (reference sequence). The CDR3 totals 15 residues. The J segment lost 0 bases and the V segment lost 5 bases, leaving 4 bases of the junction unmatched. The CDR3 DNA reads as TGTGCCAGCAGCCGGGACAGGGCAGCTAACTATGGCTACACCTTC. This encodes CASSRDRAANYGYTF.

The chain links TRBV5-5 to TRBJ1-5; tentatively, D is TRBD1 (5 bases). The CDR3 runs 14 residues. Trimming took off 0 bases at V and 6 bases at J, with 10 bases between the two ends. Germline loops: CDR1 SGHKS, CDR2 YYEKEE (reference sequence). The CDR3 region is CASSLEGGAQPQHF. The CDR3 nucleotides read TGTGCCAGCAGCTTGGAGGGAGGGGCTCAGCCCCAGCATTTT.

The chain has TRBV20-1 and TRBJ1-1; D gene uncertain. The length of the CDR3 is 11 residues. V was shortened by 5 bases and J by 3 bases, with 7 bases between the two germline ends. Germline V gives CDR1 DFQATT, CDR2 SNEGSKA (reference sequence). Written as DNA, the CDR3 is TGCAGTGCTTATACTTACACTGAAGCTTTCTTT. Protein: CSAYTYTEAFF.

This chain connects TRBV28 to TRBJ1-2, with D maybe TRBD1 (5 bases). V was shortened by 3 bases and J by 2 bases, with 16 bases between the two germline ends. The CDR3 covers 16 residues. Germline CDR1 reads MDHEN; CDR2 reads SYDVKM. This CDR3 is CASSFAGRAPNYGYTF. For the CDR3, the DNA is TGTGCCAGCAGTTTTGCAGGGAGGGCTCCAAACTATGGCTACACCTTC.

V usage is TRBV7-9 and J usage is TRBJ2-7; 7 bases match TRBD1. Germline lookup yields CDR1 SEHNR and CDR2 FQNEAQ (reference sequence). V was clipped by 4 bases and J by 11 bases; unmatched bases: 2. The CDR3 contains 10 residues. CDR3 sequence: CASSWDRKYF. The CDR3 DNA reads TGTGCCAGCAGCTGGGACAGAAAGTACTTC.

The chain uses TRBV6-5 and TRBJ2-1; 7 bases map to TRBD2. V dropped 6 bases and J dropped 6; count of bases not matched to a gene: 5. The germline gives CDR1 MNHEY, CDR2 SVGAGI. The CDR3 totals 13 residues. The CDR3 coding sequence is TGTGCCAGCAGAAGGGAGGGCTTCAATGAGCAGTTCTTC. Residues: CASRREGFNEQFF.

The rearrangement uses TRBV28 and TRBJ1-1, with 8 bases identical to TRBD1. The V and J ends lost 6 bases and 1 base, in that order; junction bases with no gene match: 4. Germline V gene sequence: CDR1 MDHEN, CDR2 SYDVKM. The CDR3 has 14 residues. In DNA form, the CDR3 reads TGTGCCAGCAGCCCAGGGGGCGAGAACACTGAAGCTTTCTTT. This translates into CASSPGGENTEAFF.

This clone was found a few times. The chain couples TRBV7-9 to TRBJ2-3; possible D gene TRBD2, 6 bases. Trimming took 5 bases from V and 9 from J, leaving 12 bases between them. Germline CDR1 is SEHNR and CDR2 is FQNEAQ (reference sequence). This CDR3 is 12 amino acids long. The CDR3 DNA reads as TGTGCCAGCAGCCCCGCACTAGCAACGCAGTATTTT. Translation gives CASSPALATQYF.

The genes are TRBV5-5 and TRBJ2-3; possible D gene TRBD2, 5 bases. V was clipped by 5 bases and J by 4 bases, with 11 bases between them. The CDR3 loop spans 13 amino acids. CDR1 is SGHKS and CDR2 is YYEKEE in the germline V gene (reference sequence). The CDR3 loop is CASSRGYPDTQYF. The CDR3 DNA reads TGTGCCAGCAGTCGAGGGTACCCAGATACGCAGTATTTT.

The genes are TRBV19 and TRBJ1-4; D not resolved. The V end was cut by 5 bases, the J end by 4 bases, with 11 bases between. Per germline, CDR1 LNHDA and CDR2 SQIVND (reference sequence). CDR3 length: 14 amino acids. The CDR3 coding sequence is TGTGCCAGTAGTGTGGGCGGAGGTAATGAAAAACTGTTTTTT. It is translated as CASSVGGGNEKLFF. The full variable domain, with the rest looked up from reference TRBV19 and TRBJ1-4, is DGGITQSPKYLFRKEGQNVTLSCEQNLNHDAMYWYRQDPGQGLRLIYYSQIVNDFQKGDIAEGYSVSREKKESFPLTVTSAQKNPTAFYLCASSVGGGNEKLFFGSGTQLSVL.

Here the CDR3 reads CSASPRDWGQFF. For the CDR3, the DNA is TGCAGTGCTAGTCCGCGGGACTGGGGGCAGTTCTTC. This chain uses TRBV20-1 with TRBJ2-1; D is perhaps TRBD2 (6 bases). The CDR3 length is 12 residues. Trimming removed 3 bases from V and 12 bases from J, with 15 bases in between. Germline V CDR1 and CDR2: DFQATT, SNEGSKA (reference sequence).

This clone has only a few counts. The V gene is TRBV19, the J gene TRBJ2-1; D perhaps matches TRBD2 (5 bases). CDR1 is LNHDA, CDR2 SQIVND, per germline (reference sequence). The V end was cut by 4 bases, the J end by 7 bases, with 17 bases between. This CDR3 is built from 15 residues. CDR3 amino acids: CASSRRLAAGNEQFF. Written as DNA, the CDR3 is TGTGCCAGTAGTAGGAGGCTAGCCGCTGGTAATGAGCAGTTCTTC.

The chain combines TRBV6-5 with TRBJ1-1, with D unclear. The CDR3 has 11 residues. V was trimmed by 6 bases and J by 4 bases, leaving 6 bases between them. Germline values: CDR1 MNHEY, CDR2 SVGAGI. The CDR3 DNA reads TGTGCCAGCAGATTAATCACTGAAGCTTTCTTT. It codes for CASRLITEAFF.

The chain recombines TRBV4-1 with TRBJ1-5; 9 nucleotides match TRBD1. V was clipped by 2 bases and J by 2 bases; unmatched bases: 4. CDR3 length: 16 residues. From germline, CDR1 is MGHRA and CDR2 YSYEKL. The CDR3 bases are TGCGCCAGCAGCCAAACCCGGGACAGGGGCAATCAGCCCCAGCATTTT. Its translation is CASSQTRDRGNQPQHF.